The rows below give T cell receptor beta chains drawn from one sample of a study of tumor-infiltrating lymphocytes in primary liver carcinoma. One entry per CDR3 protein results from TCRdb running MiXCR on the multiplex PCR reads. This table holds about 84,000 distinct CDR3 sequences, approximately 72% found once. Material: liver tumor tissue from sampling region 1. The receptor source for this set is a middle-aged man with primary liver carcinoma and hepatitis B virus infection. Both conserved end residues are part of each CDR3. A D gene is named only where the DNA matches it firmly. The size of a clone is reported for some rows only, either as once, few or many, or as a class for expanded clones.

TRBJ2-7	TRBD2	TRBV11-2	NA	TGTGCCCGCAGTCAGGGACTAGCGGGTTCCCCTTTTTACGAGCAGTACTTC	CARSQGLAGSPFYEQYF
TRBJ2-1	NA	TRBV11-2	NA	TGTGCCAGCAGCCTAGATCACGGTGGAGGACTAAATGAGCAGTCCTTC	CASSLDHGGGLNEQSF
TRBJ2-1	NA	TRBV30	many	TGTGCCTGGAGTGTACGGGGTAATGAGCAGTTCTTC	CAWSVRGNEQFF
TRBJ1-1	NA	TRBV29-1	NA	TGCAGCGTCGCTACAGGTGAGGGCACTGAAGGTTTCTTT	CSVATGEGTEGFF
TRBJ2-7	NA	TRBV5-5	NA	TGTGCCAGCGGCTTGGTTACAGGTGGCTTCAACTACGAGCAGTACTTC	CASGLVTGGFNYEQYF
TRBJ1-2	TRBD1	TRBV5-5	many	TGTGCCAGCAGCTTGGGACAGGGGAACTATGGCTACACCTTC	CASSLGQGNYGYTF
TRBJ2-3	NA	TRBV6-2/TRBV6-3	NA	TGTGCCAGCACAACAGGGTATAGAACAGATACTCAGTATTTT	CASTTGYRTDTQYF
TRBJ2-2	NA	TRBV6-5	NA	TGTGCCAACAGTCTTCGCCCACCTGGAGTGAACACCGGGGAGCTGATTTTT	CANSLRPPGVNTGELIF
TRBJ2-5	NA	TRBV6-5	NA	TGTGCCAGCAAAGAGGGGCCCCAAGAGACCCACTACTTC	CASKEGPQETHYF
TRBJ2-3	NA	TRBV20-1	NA	TGCAGTGCTAGACACCCCCCCCGGGGAGATACGCAGTATTTT	CSARHPPRGDTQYF
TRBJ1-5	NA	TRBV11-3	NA	TGTACTAACAGCTTCCAGACCGCCAGCAATCAGCCCCAGCATTTT	CTNSFQTASNQPQHF
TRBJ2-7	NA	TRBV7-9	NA	TGTGCCGACAGCTTCAGGGGAGCACTCTACGAGCAGTACTTC	CADSFRGALYEQYF
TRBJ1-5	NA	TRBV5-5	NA	TGTGCCAGCAGCTTGGACCCCCACGGTAGTAATCGGCCCCAGCATTTT	CASSLDPHGSNRPQHF
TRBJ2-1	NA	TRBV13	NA	TGTACCAGCAGCCCTAGATTGCCCAGCCCGTCCTACAATGAGCAGTTCTTT	CTSSPRLPSPSYNEQFF
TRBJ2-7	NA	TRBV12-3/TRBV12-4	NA	TGTGCCAACAGCCCCCGGAAGAGAACCTACGAGCAGTACTTC	CANSPRKRTYEQYF
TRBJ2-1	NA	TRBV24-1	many	TGTGCCACCAGTACGGTTGGGGGCGTTGAGCAGTTCTTC	CATSTVGGVEQFF
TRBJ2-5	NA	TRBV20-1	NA	TGCAGTGCTAGTGACAGCCTGCAAGAGACCCAGTACTTC	CSASDSLQETQYF
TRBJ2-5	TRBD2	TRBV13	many	TGTGCCAGCAGCTTAGTGGGGCCTAGCGGGTTCCAAGAGACCCAGTACTTC	CASSLVGPSGFQETQYF
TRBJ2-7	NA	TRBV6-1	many	TGTGCCAGCAGTTTAGCCTGGGGAGATAGCTCCTACGAGCAGTACTTC	CASSLAWGDSSYEQYF
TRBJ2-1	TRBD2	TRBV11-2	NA	TGTGCTAGCAGCTTAGGGGGACTATCGGGAGGGTCCTACAATGAGCAGTTCTTC	CASSLGGLSGGSYNEQFF
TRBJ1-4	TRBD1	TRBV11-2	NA	TGTACCAGCAGGGATACAGGGGGCAATGAAAATCTGTTTTTT	CTSRDTGGNENLFF
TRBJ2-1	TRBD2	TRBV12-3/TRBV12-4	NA	TGTGCCAGCACTCGTGACCGGGGGGACTACAATGAGCGGTTCTTC	CASTRDRGDYNERFF
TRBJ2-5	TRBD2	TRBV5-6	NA	TGTGCCCGCAGCTCGGGTGGGACTAGCGGGAGGAAGACCCAGTACTTC	CARSSGGTSGRKTQYF
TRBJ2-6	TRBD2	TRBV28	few	TGTGTCAGCAGTTCGCCTAGCGGGTCATTCTCTGGGGCCAACGTCCTGACTTTC	CVSSSPSGSFSGANVLTF
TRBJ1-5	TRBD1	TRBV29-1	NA	TGCAGCGTTGAGTGGGCAGGGGGTATAGGAGATACGCAGCATTTT	CSVEWAGGIGDTQHF
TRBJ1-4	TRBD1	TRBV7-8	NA	TGTGTCAGCAGCATGGCGACAGGGGGTCACGAAAAACTGTTTTTT	CVSSMATGGHEKLFF
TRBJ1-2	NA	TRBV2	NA	TGTGCCAGCAGTGAATTCCAGGGGCATGGCTACACCTTC	CASSEFQGHGYTF
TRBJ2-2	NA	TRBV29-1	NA	TGCAGCGTTGAGTCCAGGCGGGACACAGGGGTGCTGTTTTTT	CSVESRRDTGVLFF
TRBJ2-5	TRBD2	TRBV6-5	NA	TGTGCCAGCACACGGGTGGGCGGGAGAATTTTAGGAGAGACCCAGTACTTC	CASTRVGGRILGETQYF
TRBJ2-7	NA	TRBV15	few	TGTGCCACCAGCAGAGATGTAGCGGCAGGCATCTACGAGCAGTACTTC	CATSRDVAAGIYEQYF
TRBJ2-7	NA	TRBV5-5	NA	TGTGCCAGCAGGGGGATAACCTACGAGCAGTACTTC	CASRGITYEQYF
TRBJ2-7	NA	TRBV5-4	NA	TGTGCCAGCAGCTTGCCTTGGAAATCCTACGAGCAGTACTTC	CASSLPWKSYEQYF
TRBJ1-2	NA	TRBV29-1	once	TGCAGCGTTGCCAAGACAGTAGATGACTACACATTC	CSVAKTVDDYTF
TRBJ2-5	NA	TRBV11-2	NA	TGTGCCAGCGACCTGACCTGGACAGCTCAAGAGGCCCAGTACTTC	CASDLTWTAQEAQYF
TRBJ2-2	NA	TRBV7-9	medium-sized	TGTGCCAGCAGCTTAGAAGTGAACACCGGGGAGCTGTTTTTT	CASSLEVNTGELFF
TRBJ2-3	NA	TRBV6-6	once	TGTGCCAGTACGACAGAAACAAATACGCAGTATTTT	CASTTETNTQYF
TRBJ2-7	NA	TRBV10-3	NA	TGTGCCATCAGTGGAGGGGAGCAACCGCCTTACGGGCAGTACTTC	CAISGGEQPPYGQYF
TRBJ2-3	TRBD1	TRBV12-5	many	TGTGCTAGTGGTTTGGGAGACCCGACAGGGGGTACGCAGTATTTT	CASGLGDPTGGTQYF
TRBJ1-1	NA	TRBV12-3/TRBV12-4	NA	TGTGCCAGCAGCCTAGCCCATCTTATCACTGAAGCCTTCTTT	CASSLAHLITEAFF
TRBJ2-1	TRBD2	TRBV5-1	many	TGCGCCAGCAGCCCCTTACTAGCGGGAGATTCAAGTGAGCAGTTCTTC	CASSPLLAGDSSEQFF
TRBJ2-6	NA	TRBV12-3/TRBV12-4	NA	TGTATCAGCAGTCCAGACAGTTTCTCTGGGGCCAACGTCCTGACTTTC	CISSPDSFSGANVLTF
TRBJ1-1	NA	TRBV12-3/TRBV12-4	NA	TGTGCCAGCAGTCCCCGGGACGGAAGCGAAGCTTTCTTT	CASSPRDGSEAFF
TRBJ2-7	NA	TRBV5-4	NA	TGTGCCAGAAGCACACGACTAACCTACGTGCAGTACTTC	CARSTRLTYVQYF
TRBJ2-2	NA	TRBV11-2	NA	TGTGCCAGTAGCTGGGGGCAGGGGTTGAACACCGGGGAGCTGATTTTT	CASSWGQGLNTGELIF
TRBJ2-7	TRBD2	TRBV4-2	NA	TGTGCCGACAGCCATTACCTAGCGGGAGGGCCGGGCGAGCAGTACTTC	CADSHYLAGGPGEQYF
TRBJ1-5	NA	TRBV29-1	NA	TGCAGCGTTCCCGGGACTCCCTCTAGCACAGATACGCAGCATTTT	CSVPGTPSSTDTQHF
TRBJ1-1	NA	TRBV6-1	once	TGTGCCAGCGGGGGCTTGGGGACGGCGAGCACTGAAGCTTCCTTT	CASGGLGTASTEASF
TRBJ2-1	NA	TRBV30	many	TGTGCCTGGAGAGCCGGCGGTCGGGTAGTCCGGGAGCAGTTCTTC	CAWRAGGRVVREQFF
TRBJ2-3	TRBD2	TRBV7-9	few	TGTGCCAGCAGCTTCGGGCGGGAGATAGATACGCAGTATTTT	CASSFGREIDTQYF
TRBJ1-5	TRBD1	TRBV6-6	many	TGTGCCAGCAGTTACCCCCGGACAGGGAATAGCAATCAGCCCCAGCATTTT	CASSYPRTGNSNQPQHF
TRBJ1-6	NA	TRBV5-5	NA	TGTGCCAGCAGCTTGGGTGGTAGGAGCTCCTATAATTCACCCCTCCAGTTT	CASSLGGRSSYNSPLQF
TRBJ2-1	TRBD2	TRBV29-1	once	TGTAGCGTTCTAGCGGGAGTTAGGGAGCAGTTCTTC	CSVLAGVREQFF
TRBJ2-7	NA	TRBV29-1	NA	TGCAGTGTTGAAGATCAAGAGGCCACCTCTTCCTGCGAGCAGTACTTC	CSVEDQEATSSCEQYF
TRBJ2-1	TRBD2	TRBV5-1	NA	TGCGCCAGCAGCCATCTGACCCCCGCTAGCGGGAGTCAGTTCTTC	CASSHLTPASGSQFF
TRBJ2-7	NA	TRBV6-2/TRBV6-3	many	TGTGCCAGCCGAGATCTCTACGAGCAGTACTTC	CASRDLYEQYF